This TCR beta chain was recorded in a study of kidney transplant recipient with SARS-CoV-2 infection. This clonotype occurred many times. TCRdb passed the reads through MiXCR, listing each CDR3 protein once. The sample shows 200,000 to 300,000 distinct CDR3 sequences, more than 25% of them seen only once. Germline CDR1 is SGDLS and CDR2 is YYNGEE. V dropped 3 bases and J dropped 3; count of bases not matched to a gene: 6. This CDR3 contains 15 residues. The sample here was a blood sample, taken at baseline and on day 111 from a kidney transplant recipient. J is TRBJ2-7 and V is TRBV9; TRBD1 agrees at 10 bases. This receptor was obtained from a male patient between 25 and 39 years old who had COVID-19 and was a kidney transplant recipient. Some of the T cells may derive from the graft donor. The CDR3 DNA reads TGTGCCAGCAGCGAGGGACAGGGGACGCTCTACGAGCAGTACTTC. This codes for CASSEGQGTLYEQYF.